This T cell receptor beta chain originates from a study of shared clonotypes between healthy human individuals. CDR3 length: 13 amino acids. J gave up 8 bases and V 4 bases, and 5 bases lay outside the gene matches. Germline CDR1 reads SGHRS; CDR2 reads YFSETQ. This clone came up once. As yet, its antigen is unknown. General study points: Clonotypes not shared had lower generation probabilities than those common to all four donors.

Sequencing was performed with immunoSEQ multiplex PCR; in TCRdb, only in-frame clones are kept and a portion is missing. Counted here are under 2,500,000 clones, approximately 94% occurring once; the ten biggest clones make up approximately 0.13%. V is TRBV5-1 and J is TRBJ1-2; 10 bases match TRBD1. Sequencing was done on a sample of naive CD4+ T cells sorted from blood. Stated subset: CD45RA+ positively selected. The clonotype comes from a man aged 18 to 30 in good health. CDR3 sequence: CASSATGGEGYTF. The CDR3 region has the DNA TGCGCCAGCAGCGCGACAGGGGGCGAAGGCTACACCTTC. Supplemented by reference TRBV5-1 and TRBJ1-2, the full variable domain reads KAGVTQTPRYLIKTRGQQVTLSCSPISGHRSVSWYQQTPGQGLQFLFEYFSETQRNKGNFPGRFSGRQFSNSRSEMNVSTLELGDSALYLCASSATGGEGYTFGSGTRLTVV.